These 18 T cell receptor beta chains were sequenced from one sample in a study of T cell responses to AZD1222 COVID-19 vaccine. Some clones are missing from TCRdb's copy, which holds only in-frame ones; the method was immunoSEQ multiplex PCR. The sample holds some 84,000 clones, approximately 90% seen once. The starting material was peripheral blood, obtained 28 days after the second AZD1222 dose. The receptor set was obtained from an adult who received the AZD1222 COVID-19 vaccine.

Note on this clone: The sample contains more than one DNA sequence encoding this CDR3. This rearrangement joins TRBV7-2 to TRBJ1-5, with TRBD1 matching over 8 bases. Per the germline V gene, CDR1 is SGHTA and CDR2 is FQGNSA. The CDR3 is 15 amino acids. V gave up 6 bases and J gave up 6 bases; unmatched junction bases: 10. The CDR3 DNA reads TGTGCCAGCAGTCCCTCCAGGGGGCAGGGTCAGCCCCAGCATTTT. The encoded protein is CASSPSRGQGQPQHF.

Only one count was recorded for this clone. J is TRBJ1-2 and V is TRBV28, with D tentatively TRBD1 (5 bases). In germline, CDR1 is MDHEN, CDR2 SYDVKM. The ends were cut back, 9 bases at V and 8 bases at J, with 22 bases in the middle. The CDR3 covers 14 residues. CDR3 protein: CASYIQGRVGGYTF. Written as DNA, the CDR3 is TGTGCCAGTTACATTCAGGGCAGGGTCGGCGGCTACACCTTC.

The rearrangement links TRBV28 to TRBJ1-1; no clear D gene. Trimming stripped 0 bases from V and 3 bases from J, with 11 bases between. This CDR3 contains 15 residues. From germline, CDR1 is MDHEN and CDR2 SYDVKM. The CDR3 spells CASSLWAAIDTEAFF. In nucleotides, the CDR3 is TGTGCCAGCAGTTTATGGGCAGCTATAGACACTGAAGCTTTCTTT. The full variable domain, in which reference TRBV28 and TRBJ1-1 provide the parts outside the CDR3, is DVKVTQSSRYLVKRTGEKVFLECVQDMDHENMFWYRQDPGLGLRLIYFSYDVKMKEKGDIPEGYSVSREKKERFSLILESASTNQTSMYLCASSLWAAIDTEAFFGQGTRLTVV.

J is TRBJ2-6 and V is TRBV11-2, with a tentative D call TRBD1 (6 bases). Germline V gene sequence: CDR1 SGHAT, CDR2 FQNNGV. Trimming pared 6 bases from V and 0 bases from J, leaving 18 bases between. This CDR3 has 18 amino acids. CDR3 coding DNA: TGTGCCAGCAGTTCACCGGGACATACCCTCTCTGGGGCCAACGTCCTGACTTTC. The encoded protein is CASSSPGHTLSGANVLTF.

The chain carries TRBV5-1 and TRBJ2-1, with TRBD2 matching over 7 bases. The CDR3 is 17 residues long. Germline V gene lookup returns CDR1 SGHRS and CDR2 YFSETQ. The trim removed 2 bases at V and 2 bases at J, leaving 10 bases unmatched. CDR3 loop: CASSLGLGGVTYNEQFF. CDR3 bases: TGCGCCAGCAGCTTAGGACTAGGCGGGGTAACCTACAATGAGCAGTTCTTC.

The rearrangement uses TRBV7-8 and TRBJ1-2, with D possibly TRBD1 on 5 matching bases. This CDR3 is built from 13 residues. V shed 1 base and J shed 2 bases, with 5 bases lying between them. CDR1 SGHVS and CDR2 FQNEAQ come from the germline V gene. The CDR3 coding sequence is TGTGCCAGCAGCTTAGGGGGCAACTATGGCTACACCTTC. The encoded protein is CASSLGGNYGYTF.

V usage is TRBV28 and J usage is TRBJ1-1; 11 nucleotides align to TRBD1. This CDR3 spans 14 amino acids. V was pared by 7 bases and J by 4 bases, with 5 bases of the junction left unmatched. The V gene's germline CDR1 is MDHEN and CDR2 SYDVKM. CDR3 DNA sequence: TGTGCCAGCAACTCCGGGACAGGGGGCACTGAAGCTTTCTTT. Its protein is CASNSGTGGTEAFF.

This chain links TRBV5-5 with TRBJ2-1; 12 bases are a match to TRBD2. The CDR3 loop spans 18 amino acids. The germline V gene has CDR1 SGHKS and CDR2 YYEKEE (reference sequence). J was trimmed by 0 bases and V by 4 bases; bases with no gene match: 8. The CDR3 DNA reads TGTGCCAGCAGCAAGGGACTAGCGGGCCTTGTCTCCTACAATGAGCAGTTCTTC. Encoded protein: CASSKGLAGLVSYNEQFF.

The genes are TRBV7-2 and TRBJ1-2; the D gene is possibly TRBD1 (6 bases). The CDR3 contains 17 residues. The germline V gene has CDR1 SGHTA and CDR2 FQGNSA. The ends were cut back, 0 bases at V and 4 bases at J, with 18 bases in the middle. CDR3 nucleotide sequence: TGTGCCAGCAGCTTAGCGTTCGGGGGGCTGGATGGCTATGGCTACACCTTC. Translating it yields CASSLAFGGLDGYGYTF.

The V call is TRBV4-1, the J call TRBJ1-2; D remains ambiguous. CDR3 length equals 15 residues. Germline CDR1 MGHRA, CDR2 YSYEKL. V lost 4 bases and J 8 bases, leaving 20 bases between the germline ends. The CDR3 nucleotides read TGCGCCAGCAGCCCGGATTCTGGGGTCCATCGGGGCTACACCTTC. Encoded protein: CASSPDSGVHRGYTF.

The chain carries TRBV9 and TRBJ2-7, with D possibly matching TRBD1 (6 bases). Germline V lookup: CDR1 SGDLS, CDR2 YYNGEE. V was cut by 2 bases and J by 3 bases, with 12 bases left in between. The CDR3 contains 14 residues. The CDR3 loop reads CASSVKGQNYEQYF. In DNA, the CDR3 is TGTGCCAGCAGCGTGAAAGGACAGAACTACGAGCAGTACTTC.

The CDR3 coding sequence is TGTGCCAGCAGTTACTCGATACAGGGGCGTTCACCCCTCCACTTT. Encoded protein: CASSYSIQGRSPLHF. This sequence joins TRBV6-5 and TRBJ1-6; TRBD1 agrees at 7 bases. Per the germline V gene, CDR1 is MNHEY and CDR2 is SVGAGI. J was trimmed by 9 bases and V by 0 bases; bases with no gene match: 5. The CDR3 consists of 15 residues.

The J gene is TRBJ1-5, the V gene TRBV7-9; unclear D gene. This CDR3 has 13 residues. V dropped 4 bases and J dropped 4 bases, with 8 bases sitting between them. The germline V gene encodes CDR1 SEHNR and CDR2 FQNEAQ (reference sequence). The CDR3 here is CASSYTQNQPQHF. CDR3 in DNA: TGTGCCAGCAGCTACACGCAGAATCAGCCCCAGCATTTT.

Only one count was recorded for this clone. This chain links TRBV3-1 (or the pseudogene TRBV3-2) with TRBJ2-3; D is perhaps TRBD2 (6 bases). Trimming took off 3 bases at V and 3 bases at J, with 13 bases between the two ends. Germline values: CDR1 LGHDT, CDR2 YNNKEL (reference sequence). The CDR3 covers 15 residues. The CDR3 protein is CASSQSGGWTDTQYF. CDR3 nucleotide sequence: TGTGCCAGCAGCCAGAGTGGGGGGTGGACAGATACGCAGTATTTT.

A single count supports this clone. The V and J genes are TRBV4-1 and TRBJ1-2; maybe TRBD1 (5 bases). This CDR3 has 11 residues. In germline, CDR1 is MGHRA, CDR2 YSYEKL. The V gene lost 10 bases and the J gene lost 2 bases, with 8 bases spanning the gap. CDR3 loop: CATRQNYGYTF. The CDR3 DNA is TGCGCCACCCGACAGAACTATGGCTACACCTTC.

This chain connects TRBV30 to TRBJ2-3; possibly TRBD2 for D (5 bases). This CDR3 has 14 amino acids. Germline values: CDR1 GTSNPN, CDR2 SVGIG (reference sequence). Trimming removed 1 base from V and 0 bases from J, with 8 bases in between. The CDR3: CAWSGWTSTDTQYF. CDR3 DNA: TGTGCCTGGAGTGGGTGGACTAGCACAGATACGCAGTATTTT.

The V gene is TRBV20-1, the J gene TRBJ1-6, with TRBD1 matching over 7 bases. Trimming took 3 bases from V and 8 from J; bases not matched to a gene: 7. This CDR3 is 14 amino acids long. In germline, CDR1 is DFQATT, CDR2 SNEGSKA (reference sequence). The CDR3: CSASPRTGDSPLHF. The CDR3 DNA follows: TGCAGTGCTAGTCCGCGGACAGGTGATTCACCCCTCCACTTT.

This clone was counted only a few times. At one of its ends the junction is not consistent with the germline gene, which may arise from a read error. This chain uses TRBV18 with TRBJ2-1; D is unresolved. Germline V gene data show CDR1 as KGHSH and CDR2 as LQKENI. The CDR3 sequence is 12 residues long. Here the CDR3 reads CASSPLGQPGVF. The CDR3 DNA sequence: TGTGCCAGCTCACCACTAGGTCAGCCCGGCGTCTTC.